Following are 9 T cell receptor beta chains from one sample sequenced in a study of T cells after yellow fever vaccination. TCRdb redid the calling of the 5' RACE reads with MiXCR, one entry per CDR3 protein. The sample includes some 250,000 distinct CDR3 sequences, 6.5% to 8.5% of them seen just once. Here the sequenced sample was CD4+ T cells sorted from PBMCs, taken 15 days after the yellow fever booster vaccination. These receptors were collected from a man younger than 45 who received the YFV17D yellow fever vaccine.

There are many counts of this clonotype. This chain connects TRBV30 to TRBJ1-5; tentatively, D is TRBD1 (5 bases). The germline gives CDR1 GTSNPN, CDR2 SVGIG (reference sequence). V lost 2 bases, J lost 7 bases, and 12 bases lay in between. The CDR3 runs to 13 residues. In DNA, the CDR3 is TGTGCCTGGAGTCTGGGGGTGGGCCAGCCCCAGCATTTT. This codes for CAWSLGVGQPQHF.

This clonotype was picked up a small number of times. The chain links TRBV14 to TRBJ2-1; D possibly corresponds to TRBD2 (6 bases). Per the germline V gene, CDR1 is SGHDN and CDR2 is FVKESK. V lost 3 bases and J 2 bases, leaving 14 bases between the germline ends. CDR3 length: 16 residues. Here the CDR3 DNA reads TGTGCCAGCAGCCAGGATTTGGGACTTACCTACAATGAGCAGTTCTTC. It yields the protein CASSQDLGLTYNEQFF.

J is TRBJ2-1 and V is TRBV6-5; 8 bases map to TRBD2. V lost 0 bases and J lost 2; bases outside the gene matches: 6. Germline V CDR1 and CDR2: MNHEY, SVGAGI. CDR3 length equals 17 residues. In DNA, the CDR3 is TGTGCCAGCAGTTACTCCCCCGGGACTAGAGCCTACAATGAGCAGTTCTTC. Its translation is CASSYSPGTRAYNEQFF.

This clonotype has a count of ten or more. The gene calls are TRBV6-5 and TRBJ2-7, with D perhaps TRBD2 (6 bases). V was pared by 2 bases and J by 6 bases, with 17 bases between. Germline V gene sequence: CDR1 MNHEY, CDR2 SVGAGI. The CDR3 length is 15 residues. The DNA for the CDR3 is TGTGCCAGCAGTTACGGAGGGATCTCCGACTTCGAGCAGTACTTC. Amino acid sequence: CASSYGGISDFEQYF.

This clonotype was counted ten times or more. This rearrangement joins TRBV5-5 to TRBJ2-5, with 9 bases matching TRBD1. Trimming removed 3 bases from V and 4 bases from J; junction bases left unmatched: 4. The CDR3 loop spans 14 amino acids. The germline gives CDR1 SGHKS, CDR2 YYEKEE (reference sequence). The chain's CDR3 is CASSSYRGLETQYF. In DNA form, the CDR3 reads TGTGCCAGCAGCTCGTACAGGGGGCTAGAGACCCAGTACTTC.

A few counts support this clonotype. This chain connects TRBV6-2 or TRBV6-3 to TRBJ2-1; TRBD2 might be the D (6 bases). The V gene lost 5 bases and the J gene lost 13 bases, with 12 bases spanning the gap. This CDR3 region has 11 residues. Per the germline V gene, CDR1 is MNHEY and CDR2 is SVGEGT. The CDR3 loop reads CASSGGLPQFF. The CDR3 DNA reads as TGTGCCAGCAGTGGGGGACTCCCTCAGTTCTTC.

This clonotype was seen ten or more times. The chain's CDR3 is CASSPFTDTQYF. CDR3 DNA sequence: TGTGCCAGCAGCCCATTCACAGATACGCAGTATTTT. The rearrangement links TRBV7-2 to TRBJ2-3; D remains unclear. Germline values: CDR1 SGHTA, CDR2 FQGNSA. V was clipped by 5 bases and J by 2 bases, with 5 bases between them. The CDR3 runs 12 residues.

This clonotype was counted ten times or more. V is TRBV10-1 and J is TRBJ2-2; D possibly corresponds to TRBD1 (8 bases). Looked up from germline, CDR1 is WNHNN and CDR2 is SYGVQD (reference sequence). CDR3 length: 16 amino acids. Trimming removed 3 bases from V and 4 bases from J, with 15 bases in between. CDR3 in DNA: TGCGCCAGCAGTGATATGGACAGGGAGGGCACCGGGGAGCTGTTTTTT. This codes for CASSDMDREGTGELFF.

This chain links TRBV20-1 with TRBJ2-7, with 8 bases that match TRBD2. Germline V gene data show CDR1 as DFQATT and CDR2 as SNEGSKA (reference sequence). The CDR3 loop spans 13 amino acids. The J segment lost 6 bases and the V segment lost 6 bases, leaving 10 bases of the junction unmatched. The CDR3 DNA follows: TGCAGTGCGAGGCCGGGACTAGTTTTCGAGCAGTACTTC. This translates into CSARPGLVFEQYF.